This TCR beta chain was found in a study of OX40 agonist ivuxolimab in advanced cancers. About the research overall: A history of anti-PD-1, anti-PD-L1 or anti-CTLA-4 therapy was acceptable, and about 37% had some. Study-wide results and limits: Some patients without response likewise showed low normalized clonal expansion.

CDR3 length: 14 residues. With 5 bases removed from V and 4 bases from J, the gap between germline ends came to 14 bases. Looked up from germline, CDR1 is SGHAT and CDR2 is FQDESV (reference sequence). Exclusion applied to patients with autoimmune disease history or systemic immunosuppression. TCRdb keeps only in-frame clones here, not all; method: immunoSEQ multiplex PCR. This table has 50,000 or so clones, 80% to 90% appearing once. Remarks on this clone: Its target is unknown.

This chain links TRBV11-1 with TRBJ1-2; a possible D gene is TRBD1 (5 bases). The receptor was isolated from an adult with an advanced solid tumor such as melanoma, head and neck, liver or kidney cancer. The sample was CD4+ or CD8+ T cells sorted from blood, taken in a trial of the OX40 agonist ivuxolimab. The CDR3 region is CASSVGTAPYGYTF. The CDR3 nucleotides read TGTGCCAGCAGCGTCGGGACGGCCCCCTATGGCTACACCTTC.